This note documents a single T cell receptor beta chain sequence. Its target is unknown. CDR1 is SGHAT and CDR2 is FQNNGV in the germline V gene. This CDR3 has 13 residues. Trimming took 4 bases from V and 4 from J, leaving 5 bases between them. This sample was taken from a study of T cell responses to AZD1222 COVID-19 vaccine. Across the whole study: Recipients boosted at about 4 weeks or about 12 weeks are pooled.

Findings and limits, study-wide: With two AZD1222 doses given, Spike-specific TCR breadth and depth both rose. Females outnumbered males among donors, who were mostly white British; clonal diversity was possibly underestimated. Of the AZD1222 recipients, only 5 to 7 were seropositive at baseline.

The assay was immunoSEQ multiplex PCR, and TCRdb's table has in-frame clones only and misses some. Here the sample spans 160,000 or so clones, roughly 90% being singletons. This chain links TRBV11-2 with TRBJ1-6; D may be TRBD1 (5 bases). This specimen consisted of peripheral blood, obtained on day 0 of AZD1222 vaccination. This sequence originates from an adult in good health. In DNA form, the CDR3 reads TGTGCCAGCAGCTCAGGGTATAATTCACCCCTCCACTTT. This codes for CASSSGYNSPLHF.